Reported below is one T cell receptor beta chain. Germline V gene data show CDR1 as SGDLS and CDR2 as YYNGEE. This CDR3 is 16 amino acids long. The ends lost 4 bases at V and 7 bases at J; junction bases unmatched: 6. This specimen belongs to a study of cytomegalovirus exposure and HLA in healthy donors. Use of 60 Vbeta and 13 Jbeta primers characterized the PCR. Data came from immunoSEQ multiplex PCR; TCRdb stores just in-frame clones and leaves some out. In the table there are about 120,000 clones, about 80% of which are singletons. The source is a young man in good health and CMV-seropositive. The sequenced sample was PBMCs. The gene calls are TRBV9 and TRBJ1-6; 12 bases match TRBD1. DNA of the CDR3: TGTGCCAGCAGCACTGGGACAGGGGGCCCAAATTCACCCCTCCACTTT. Residues: CASSTGTGGPNSPLHF.